These 25 T cell receptor beta chains originate from one sample sequenced in a study of T cell responses to AZD1222 COVID-19 vaccine. Method: immunoSEQ multiplex PCR; TCRdb's copy keeps in-frame clones and lacks some. The repertoire holds 80,000 or so clones, with approximately 85% as singletons. The specimen was peripheral blood, collected 28 days after the second AZD1222 dose. These receptors were taken from an adult who received the AZD1222 COVID-19 vaccine.

A few counts support this clone. The chain links TRBV15 to TRBJ1-2, with D unclear. CDR1 is LNHNV and CDR2 is YYDKDF in the germline V gene (reference sequence). The CDR3 contains 13 residues. Trimming took off 0 bases at V and 8 bases at J, with 10 bases between the two ends. The CDR3 nucleotides are TGTGCCACCAGCAGAGAGGCCAGGACGGGCTACACCTTC. This gives the protein CATSREARTGYTF.

The CDR3 region has the DNA TGTGCCACCAGTGACCGGACAGGGGATGGGCGGGCTTTCTTT. It is translated as CATSDRTGDGRAFF. J is TRBJ1-1 and V is TRBV24-1; 9 bases match TRBD1. This CDR3 is 14 amino acids long. The germline V gene encodes CDR1 KGHDR and CDR2 SFDVKD. Trimming removed 4 bases from V and 11 bases from J; junction bases left unmatched: 10.

This chain connects TRBV28 to TRBJ2-5; D gene ambiguous. Trimming removed 2 bases at V and 1 base at J, with 11 bases between. CDR1 is MDHEN and CDR2 is SYDVKM in the germline V gene. The CDR3 contains 15 residues. The CDR3 coding sequence is TGTGCCAGCAGTTTAGGAGCCAGCCTCCAAGAGACCCAGTACTTC. Translated: CASSLGASLQETQYF.

The CDR3 loop is CASKIGRRAFF. CDR3 bases: TGTGCCAGTAAAATCGGTCGTCGGGCTTTCTTT. The V and J genes are TRBV19 and TRBJ1-1, with D uncertain. V lost 7 bases, J lost 11 bases, and 14 bases lay in between. Germline lookup yields CDR1 LNHDA and CDR2 SQIVND (reference sequence). This CDR3 comprises 11 residues.

As for this clone: One junction end does not reproduce the germline sequence, and a read error may be involved. V gene TRBV7-7 combines with J gene TRBJ2-3, with D unclear. The CDR3 totals 14 residues. Per the germline V gene, CDR1 is SSHAT and CDR2 is FNYEAQ (reference sequence). The CDR3 DNA follows: TGTGCTAGCAGCAAGGACGGCGTTGAAGATACGCAGTATTTT. It is translated as CASSKDGVEDTQYF.

The chain recombines TRBV19 with TRBJ2-3, with 9 bases fitting TRBD1. The V and J ends lost 5 bases and 6 bases, in that order; junction bases with no gene match: 12. Germline CDR1 and CDR2: LNHDA and SQIVND (reference sequence). This CDR3 is 16 amino acids long. CDR3 sequence: CASSYGLPDRGDTQYF. CDR3 in DNA: TGTGCCAGTAGTTATGGGCTCCCTGACAGGGGGGATACGCAGTATTTT. Together with reference TRBV19 and TRBJ2-3, the CDR3 gives the full variable domain: DGGITQSPKYLFRKEGQNVTLSCEQNLNHDAMYWYRQDPGQGLRLIYYSQIVNDFQKGDIAEGYSVSREKKESFPLTVTSAQKNPTAFYLCASSYGLPDRGDTQYFGPGTRLTVL.

This clone appeared a single time. This chain connects TRBV5-1 to TRBJ1-1; possibly TRBD1 for D (6 bases). This CDR3 has 13 residues. Germline values: CDR1 SGHRS, CDR2 YFSETQ. Trimming removed 3 bases at V and 1 base at J, with 7 bases between. In nucleotides, the CDR3 is TGCGCCAGCAGCTCACAGGGGAACACTGAAGCTTTCTTT. This encodes CASSSQGNTEAFF. Filled out from reference TRBV5-1 and TRBJ1-1, the complete variable domain reads KAGVTQTPRYLIKTRGQQVTLSCSPISGHRSVSWYQQTPGQGLQFLFEYFSETQRNKGNFPGRFSGRQFSNSRSEMNVSTLELGDSALYLCASSSQGNTEAFFGQGTRLTVV.

The chain has TRBV6-1 and TRBJ2-1, with 8 positions matching TRBD2. Trimming at V came to 2 bases and at J to 6 bases, leaving 21 bases not matched to a gene. The V gene's germline CDR1 is MNHNS and CDR2 SASEGT. The CDR3 is 20 amino acids. The CDR3 loop reads CASSEMGLSGGMIRGNEQFF. DNA for the CDR3: TGTGCCAGCAGTGAAATGGGGTTAAGCGGGGGAATGATTAGGGGCAATGAGCAGTTCTTC.

The rearrangement links TRBV20-1 to TRBJ2-7, with D unclear. The CDR3 loop spans 12 amino acids. Between the trimmed V and J ends, which lost 3 bases and 0 bases, there was a span of 6 bases. Germline CDR1 is DFQATT and CDR2 is SNEGSKA (reference sequence). CDR3 DNA: TGCAGTGCTAGTGTCAGCTCCTACGAGCAGTACTTC. It encodes CSASVSSYEQYF.

The V call is TRBV14, the J call TRBJ1-6; perhaps TRBD1 as D (5 bases). V was trimmed by 4 bases and J by 7 bases, leaving 11 bases between them. Germline values: CDR1 SGHDN, CDR2 FVKESK. This CDR3 comprises 14 residues. The CDR3 nucleotides read TGTGCCAGCAGCCCCAAGGGGCCGAATTCACCCCTCCACTTT. This codes for CASSPKGPNSPLHF.

This clone was observed a few times. The rearrangement joins TRBV6-5 to TRBJ2-7; maybe TRBD2 (5 bases). Trimming took off 0 bases at V and 3 bases at J, with 6 bases between the two ends. This CDR3 has 13 residues. Germline lookup yields CDR1 MNHEY and CDR2 SVGAGI. CDR3 sequence: CASSYSEGYEQYF. For the CDR3, the DNA is TGTGCCAGCAGTTACTCCGAGGGCTACGAGCAGTACTTC.

The rearrangement links TRBV5-1 to TRBJ1-1; D may be TRBD1 (5 bases). V was clipped by 4 bases and J by 7 bases, with 20 bases between them. CDR3 length: 15 amino acids. In germline, CDR1 is SGHRS, CDR2 YFSETQ. The chain's CDR3 is CASSRRDGAGGEAFF. CDR3 in DNA: TGCGCCAGCAGCAGACGGGACGGCGCTGGGGGTGAAGCTTTCTTT.

The chain has TRBV11-3 and TRBJ2-1, with 7 bases fitting TRBD2. Germline V gene lookup returns CDR1 SGHNT and CDR2 YENEEA. The CDR3 has 15 amino acids. The V segment lost 5 bases and the J segment 7 bases; nucleotides outside the gene matches: 11. This CDR3 is CASSRRDSGRNEQFF. In DNA form, the CDR3 reads TGTGCCAGCAGCCGCCGGGACTCCGGGAGGAATGAGCAGTTCTTC.

The genes are TRBV19 and TRBJ1-6; 7 bases align to TRBD1. The junction had 5 bases not matched to a gene; V was cut back by 5 bases and J by 4 bases. Per germline, CDR1 LNHDA and CDR2 SQIVND (reference sequence). The length of the CDR3 is 15 residues. DNA of the CDR3: TGTGCCAGTAGTTCCGGGACAGCTTATAATTCACCCCTCCACTTT. It encodes CASSSGTAYNSPLHF.

This sequence joins TRBV6-6 and TRBJ1-2; D gene uncertain. Germline V CDR1 and CDR2: MNHNY, SVGAGI (reference sequence). The germline V and J ends were trimmed by 6 bases and 2 bases, with 13 bases remaining between them. The CDR3 has 14 residues. This CDR3 reads CASSPRGENYGYTF. Here the CDR3 DNA reads TGTGCCAGCAGCCCCCGGGGTGAGAACTATGGCTACACCTTC.

This rearrangement joins TRBV6-5 to TRBJ1-6, with D tentatively TRBD1 (5 bases). CDR1 and CDR2 from the germline V gene are MNHEY and SVGAGI. The CDR3 covers 15 residues. V was shortened by 0 bases and J by 8 bases, with 11 bases between the two germline ends. CDR3 nucleotide sequence: TGTGCCAGCAGTTACTCCGCGGGGACCTATTCACCCCTCCACTTT. Translation: CASSYSAGTYSPLHF.

The sample holds one count of this clone. This chain joins TRBV19 and TRBJ2-7, with 7 bases that match TRBD2. J was trimmed by 1 base and V by 1 base; bases with no gene match: 4. The CDR3 is 15 amino acids. The V gene's germline CDR1 is LNHDA and CDR2 SQIVND (reference sequence). CDR3 amino acids: CASSIGGGTSYEQYF. DNA for the CDR3: TGTGCCAGTAGTATAGGCGGGGGAACTTCCTACGAGCAGTACTTC.

The chain uses TRBV10-2 and TRBJ2-5; 13 nucleotides line up with TRBD2. The CDR3 loop spans 15 amino acids. The ends lost 6 bases at V and 2 bases at J; junction bases unmatched: 3. From germline, CDR1 is WSHSY and CDR2 SAAADI. CDR3 DNA: TGCGCCAGCAGGGCGGGACTAGCGGGGCAAGAGACCCAGTACTTC. Its translation: CASRAGLAGQETQYF.

V and J are TRBV12-3 or TRBV12-4 and TRBJ1-1; no clear D. The CDR3 has 13 amino acids. Trimming took off 5 bases at V and 4 bases at J, with 11 bases between the two ends. CDR3 bases: TGTGCCAGCAGTATTGGGTGGGGCACTGAAGCTTTCTTT. As protein: CASSIGWGTEAFF.

This clone was detected only once. CDR3 amino acids: CASSLQGNQPQHF. The CDR3, as DNA: TGTGCCAGTAGTCTACAGGGGAATCAGCCCCAGCATTTT. The chain carries TRBV19 and TRBJ1-5; 7 nucleotides align to TRBD1. The ends lost 5 bases at V and 4 bases at J; junction bases unmatched: 2. The CDR3 has 13 amino acids. CDR1 and CDR2 from the germline V gene are LNHDA and SQIVND (reference sequence).

V usage is TRBV6-5 and J usage is TRBJ2-5; unclear D gene. V lost 6 bases to trimming and J lost 2 bases, with 13 bases between them. Germline V gene lookup returns CDR1 MNHEY and CDR2 SVGAGI. The CDR3 extends over 14 amino acids. CDR3 bases: TGTGCCAGCAGCCTAGGCCTGCAACAAGAGACCCAGTACTTC. Translating it yields CASSLGLQQETQYF.

This clone was observed once. Here the CDR3 reads CASSLTQTGFEQYF. The CDR3, as DNA: TGTGCCAGCAGCCTCACCCAGACAGGGTTCGAGCAGTACTTC. The chain couples TRBV3-1 (or the pseudogene TRBV3-2) to TRBJ2-7; TRBD1 aligns across 7 bases. V gave up 4 bases and J gave up 6 bases; unmatched junction bases: 9. CDR1 is LGHDT, CDR2 YNNKEL, per germline (reference sequence). This CDR3 comprises 14 residues.

This clone has just a few counts. The sample contains more than one DNA sequence encoding this CDR3. The V and J genes are TRBV18 and TRBJ1-1, with 7 bases lining up with TRBD1. Germline values: CDR1 KGHSH, CDR2 LQKENI. This CDR3 is 12 amino acids long. The V and J ends lost 1 base and 9 bases, in that order; junction bases with no gene match: 2. The CDR3 here is CASSPQGAKAFF. The CDR3 DNA is TGTGCCAGCTCACCACAGGGGGCGAAAGCTTTCTTT.

The chain is built from TRBV6-6 and TRBJ1-6; 7 nucleotides match TRBD1. Germline-derived CDR1 and CDR2 are MNHNY and SVGAGI (reference sequence). The CDR3 runs to 14 residues. After removal of 6 bases from V and 7 bases from J, the junction contained 6 bases not matched to a gene. The chain's CDR3 is CASRKGDSNSPLHF. CDR3 coding DNA: TGTGCCAGCAGGAAGGGGGACAGCAATTCACCCCTCCACTTT.

This chain joins TRBV6-6 and TRBJ1-5; no definite D call. V was trimmed by 2 bases and J by 3 bases, leaving 8 bases between them. This CDR3 contains 14 residues. The germline V gene has CDR1 MNHNY and CDR2 SVGAGI (reference sequence). CDR3 nucleotide sequence: TGTGCCAGCAGTTACGAGTCTCCCAATCAGCCCCAGCATTTT. Its translation is CASSYESPNQPQHF.